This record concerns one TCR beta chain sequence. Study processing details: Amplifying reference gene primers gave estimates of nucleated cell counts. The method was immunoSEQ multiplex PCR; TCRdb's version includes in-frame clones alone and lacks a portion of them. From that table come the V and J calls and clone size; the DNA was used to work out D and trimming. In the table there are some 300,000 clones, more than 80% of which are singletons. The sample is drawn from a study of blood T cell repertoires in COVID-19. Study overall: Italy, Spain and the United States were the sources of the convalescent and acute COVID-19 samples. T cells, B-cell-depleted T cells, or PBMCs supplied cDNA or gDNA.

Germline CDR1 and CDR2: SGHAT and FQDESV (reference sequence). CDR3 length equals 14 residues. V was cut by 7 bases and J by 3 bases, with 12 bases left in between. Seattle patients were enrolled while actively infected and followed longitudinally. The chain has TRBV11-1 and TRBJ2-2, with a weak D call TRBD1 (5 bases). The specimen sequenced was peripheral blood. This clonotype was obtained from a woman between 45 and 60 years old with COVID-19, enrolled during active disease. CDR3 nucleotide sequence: TGTGCCAGCACCCTAGGGGCGTACACCGGGGAGCTGTTTTTT. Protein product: CASTLGAYTGELFF.